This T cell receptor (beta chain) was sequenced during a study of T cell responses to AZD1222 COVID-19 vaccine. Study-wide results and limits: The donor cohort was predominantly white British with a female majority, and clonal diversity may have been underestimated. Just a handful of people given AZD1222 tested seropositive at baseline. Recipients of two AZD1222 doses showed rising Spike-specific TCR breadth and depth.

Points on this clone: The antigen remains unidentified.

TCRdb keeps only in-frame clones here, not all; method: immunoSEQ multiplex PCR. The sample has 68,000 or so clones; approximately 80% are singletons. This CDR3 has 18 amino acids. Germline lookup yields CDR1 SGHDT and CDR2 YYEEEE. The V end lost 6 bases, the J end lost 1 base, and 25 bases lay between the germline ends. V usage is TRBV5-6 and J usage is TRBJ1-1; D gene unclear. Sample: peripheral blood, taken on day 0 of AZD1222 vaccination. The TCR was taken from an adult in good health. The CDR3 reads CASTNPPGIQGANTEAFF. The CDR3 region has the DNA TGTGCCAGCACTAACCCCCCCGGGATTCAAGGTGCGAACACTGAAGCTTTCTTT.